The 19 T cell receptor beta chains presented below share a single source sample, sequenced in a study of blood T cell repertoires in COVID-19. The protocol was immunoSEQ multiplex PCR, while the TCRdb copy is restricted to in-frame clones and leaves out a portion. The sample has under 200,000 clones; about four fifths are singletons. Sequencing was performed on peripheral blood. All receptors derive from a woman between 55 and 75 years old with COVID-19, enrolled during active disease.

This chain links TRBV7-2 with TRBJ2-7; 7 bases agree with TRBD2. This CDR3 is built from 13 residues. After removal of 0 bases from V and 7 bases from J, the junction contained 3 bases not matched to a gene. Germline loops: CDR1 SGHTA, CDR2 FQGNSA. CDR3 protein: CASSLAREGEQYF. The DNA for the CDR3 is TGTGCCAGCAGCTTAGCGAGGGAGGGTGAGCAGTACTTC.

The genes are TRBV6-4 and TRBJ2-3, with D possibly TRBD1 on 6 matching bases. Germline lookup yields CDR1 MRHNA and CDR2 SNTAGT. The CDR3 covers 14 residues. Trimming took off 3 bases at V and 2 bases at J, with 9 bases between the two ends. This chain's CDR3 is CASSEGAHTDTQYF. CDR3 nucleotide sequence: TGTGCCAGCAGTGAGGGGGCCCACACAGATACGCAGTATTTT.

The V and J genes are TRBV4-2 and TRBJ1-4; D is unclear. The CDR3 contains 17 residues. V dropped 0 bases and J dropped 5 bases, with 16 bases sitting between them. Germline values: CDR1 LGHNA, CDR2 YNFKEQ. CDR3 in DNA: TGTGCCAGCAGCCAAGATCGGCGTGCTACGGGGAATGAAAAACTGTTTTTT. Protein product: CASSQDRRATGNEKLFF.

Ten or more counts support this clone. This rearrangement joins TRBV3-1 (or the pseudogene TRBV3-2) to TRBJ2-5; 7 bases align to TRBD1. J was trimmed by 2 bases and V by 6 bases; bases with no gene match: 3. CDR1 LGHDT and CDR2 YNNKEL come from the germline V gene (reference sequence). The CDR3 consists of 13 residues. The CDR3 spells CASRIRGQETQYF. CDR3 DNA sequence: TGTGCCAGCAGGATCAGGGGGCAAGAGACCCAGTACTTC.

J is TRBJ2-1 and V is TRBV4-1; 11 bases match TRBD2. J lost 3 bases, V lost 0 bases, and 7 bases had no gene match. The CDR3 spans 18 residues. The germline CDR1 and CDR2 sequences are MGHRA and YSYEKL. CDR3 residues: CASSQEGLAGTGYNEQFF. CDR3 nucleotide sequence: TGCGCCAGCAGCCAAGAAGGACTAGCGGGCACGGGCTACAATGAGCAGTTCTTC.

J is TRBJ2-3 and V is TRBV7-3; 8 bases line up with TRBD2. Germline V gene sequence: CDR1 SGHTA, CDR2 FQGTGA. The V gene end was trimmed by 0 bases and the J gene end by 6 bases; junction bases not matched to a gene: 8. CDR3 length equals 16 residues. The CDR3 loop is CASSLTPGGHRDTQYF. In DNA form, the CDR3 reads TGTGCCAGCAGCTTAACGCCGGGGGGGCACCGGGATACGCAGTATTTT. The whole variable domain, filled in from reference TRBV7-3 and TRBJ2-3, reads GAGVSQTPSNKVTEKGKYVELRCDPISGHTALYWYRQSLGQGPEFLIYFQGTGAADDSGLPNDRFFAVRPEGSVSTLKIQRTERGDSAVYLCASSLTPGGHRDTQYFGPGTRLTVL.

CDR3 sequence (DNA): TGCAGCGTGGCACCGGGGACAGTACTCTACGAGCAGTACTTC. Protein sequence: CSVAPGTVLYEQYF. J is TRBJ2-7 and V is TRBV29-1; TRBD1 aligns across 7 bases. V dropped 6 bases and J dropped 3; count of bases not matched to a gene: 11. The CDR3 is 14 residues long. The germline V gene has CDR1 SQVTM and CDR2 ANQGSEA.

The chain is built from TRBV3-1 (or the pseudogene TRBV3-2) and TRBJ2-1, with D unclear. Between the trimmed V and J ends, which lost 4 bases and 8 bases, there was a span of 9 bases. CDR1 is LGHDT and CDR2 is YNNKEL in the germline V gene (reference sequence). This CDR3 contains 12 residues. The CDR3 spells CASSLTFDEQFF. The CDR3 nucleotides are TGTGCCAGCAGCCTGACTTTCGATGAGCAGTTCTTC.

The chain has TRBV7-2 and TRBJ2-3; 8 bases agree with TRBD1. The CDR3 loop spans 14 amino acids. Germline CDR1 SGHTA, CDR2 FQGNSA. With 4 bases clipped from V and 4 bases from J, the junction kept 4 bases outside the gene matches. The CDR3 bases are TGTGCCAGCAGCTCGGCAGGGGGCCCAGATACGCAGTATTTT. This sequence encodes CASSSAGGPDTQYF.

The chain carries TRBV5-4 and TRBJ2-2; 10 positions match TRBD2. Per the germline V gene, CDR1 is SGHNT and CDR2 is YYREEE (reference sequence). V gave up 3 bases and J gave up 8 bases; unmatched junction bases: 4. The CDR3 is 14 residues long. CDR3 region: CASSSKLAGGELFF. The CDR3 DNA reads TGTGCCAGCAGCTCGAAACTAGCGGGGGGGGAGCTGTTTTTT.

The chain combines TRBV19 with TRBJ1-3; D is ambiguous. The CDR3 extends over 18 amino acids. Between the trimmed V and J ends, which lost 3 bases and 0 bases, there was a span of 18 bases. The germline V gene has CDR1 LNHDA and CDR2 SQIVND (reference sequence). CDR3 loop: CASSIFRNGGISGNTIYF. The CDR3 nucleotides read TGTGCCAGTAGTATTTTTAGAAACGGAGGGATCTCTGGAAACACCATATATTTT.

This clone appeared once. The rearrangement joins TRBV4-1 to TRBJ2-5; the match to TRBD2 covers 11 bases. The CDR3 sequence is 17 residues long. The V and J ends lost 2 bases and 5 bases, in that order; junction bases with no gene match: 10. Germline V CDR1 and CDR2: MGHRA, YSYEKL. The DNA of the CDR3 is TGCGCCAGCAGCCAAACCTATAGCGGGGGGGCCTGGGAGACCCAGTACTTC. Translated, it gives CASSQTYSGGAWETQYF.

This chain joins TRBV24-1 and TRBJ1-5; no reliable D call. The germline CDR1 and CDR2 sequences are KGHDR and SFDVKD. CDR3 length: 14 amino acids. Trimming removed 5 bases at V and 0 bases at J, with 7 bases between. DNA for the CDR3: TGTGCCACCAGTGGCGGCTATAGCAATCAGCCCCAGCATTTT. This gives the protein CATSGGYSNQPQHF.

The CDR3 here is CSVVDRGDTGELFF. CDR3 bases: TGCAGCGTTGTGGACAGGGGTGACACCGGGGAGCTGTTTTTT. The V and J genes are TRBV29-1 and TRBJ2-2; TRBD1 matches 9 bases. The CDR3 is 14 residues long. With 4 bases clipped from V and 3 bases from J, the junction kept 3 bases outside the gene matches. Germline lookup yields CDR1 SQVTM and CDR2 ANQGSEA.

The CDR3 spells CATSGTPGTRSYEQYF. As DNA, the CDR3 is TGTGCCACCAGCGGCACCCCCGGGACTAGATCCTACGAGCAGTACTTC. The chain carries TRBV15 and TRBJ2-7, with TRBD2 matching over 8 bases. From germline, CDR1 is LNHNV and CDR2 YYDKDF (reference sequence). The CDR3 contains 16 residues. Trimming at V came to 5 bases and at J to 1 base, leaving 10 bases not matched to a gene.

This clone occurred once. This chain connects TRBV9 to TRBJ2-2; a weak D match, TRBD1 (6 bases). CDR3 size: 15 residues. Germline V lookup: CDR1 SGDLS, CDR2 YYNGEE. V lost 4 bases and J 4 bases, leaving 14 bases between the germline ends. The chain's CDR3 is CASSRTVTGTGELFF. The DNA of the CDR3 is TGTGCCAGCAGCCGGACAGTAACGGGCACCGGGGAGCTGTTTTTT.

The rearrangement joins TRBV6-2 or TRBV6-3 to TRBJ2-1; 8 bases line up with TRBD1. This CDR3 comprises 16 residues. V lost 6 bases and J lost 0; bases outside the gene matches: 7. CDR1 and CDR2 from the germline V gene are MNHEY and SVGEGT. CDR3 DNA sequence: TGTGCCAGCAGCCCGGGGACAGGCGGCTCCTACAATGAGCAGTTCTTC. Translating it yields CASSPGTGGSYNEQFF.

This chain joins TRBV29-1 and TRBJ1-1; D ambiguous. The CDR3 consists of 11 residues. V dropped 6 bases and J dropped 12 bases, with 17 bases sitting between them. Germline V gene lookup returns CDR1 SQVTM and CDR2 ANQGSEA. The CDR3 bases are TGCAGCGTGGCCTCCTCGGGGTGGTCTTTCTTT. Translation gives CSVASSGWSFF.

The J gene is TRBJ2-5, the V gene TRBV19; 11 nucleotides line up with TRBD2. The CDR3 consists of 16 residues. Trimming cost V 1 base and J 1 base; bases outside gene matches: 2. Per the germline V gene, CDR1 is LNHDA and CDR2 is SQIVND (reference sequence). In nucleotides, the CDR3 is TGTGCCAGTAGTATAGGAGGGACTAGCGGCCAAGAGACCCAGTACTTC. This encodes CASSIGGTSGQETQYF.